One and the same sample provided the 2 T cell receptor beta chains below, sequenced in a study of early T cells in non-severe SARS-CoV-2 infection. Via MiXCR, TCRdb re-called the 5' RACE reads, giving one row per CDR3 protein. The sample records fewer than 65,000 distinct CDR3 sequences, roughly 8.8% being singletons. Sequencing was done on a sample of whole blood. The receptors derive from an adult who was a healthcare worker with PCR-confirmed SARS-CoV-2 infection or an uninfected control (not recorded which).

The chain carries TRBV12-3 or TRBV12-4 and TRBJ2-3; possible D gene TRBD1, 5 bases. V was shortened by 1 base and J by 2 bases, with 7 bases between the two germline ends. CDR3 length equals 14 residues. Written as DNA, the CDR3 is TGTGCCAGCAGTTTAGGACAGTTCACAGATACGCAGTATTTT. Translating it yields CASSLGQFTDTQYF.

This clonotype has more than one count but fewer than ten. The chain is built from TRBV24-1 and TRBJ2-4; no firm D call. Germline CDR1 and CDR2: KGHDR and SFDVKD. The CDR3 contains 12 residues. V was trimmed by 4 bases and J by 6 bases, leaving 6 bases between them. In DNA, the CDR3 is TGTGCCACCAGTGACGCGGCAAACATTCAGTACTTC. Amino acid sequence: CATSDAANIQYF.